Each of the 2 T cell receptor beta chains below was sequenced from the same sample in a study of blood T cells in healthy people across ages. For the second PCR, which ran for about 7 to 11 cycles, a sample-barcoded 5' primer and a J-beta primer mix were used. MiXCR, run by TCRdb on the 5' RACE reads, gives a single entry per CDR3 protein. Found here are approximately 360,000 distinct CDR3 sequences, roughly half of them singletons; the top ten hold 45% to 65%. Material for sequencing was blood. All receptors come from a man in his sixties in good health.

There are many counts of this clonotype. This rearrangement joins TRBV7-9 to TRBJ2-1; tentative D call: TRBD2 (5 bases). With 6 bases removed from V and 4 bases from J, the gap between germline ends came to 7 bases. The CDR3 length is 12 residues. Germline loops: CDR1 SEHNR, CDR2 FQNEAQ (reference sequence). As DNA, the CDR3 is TGTGCCAGCAGTCGAGGGTACAATGAGCAGTTCTTC. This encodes CASSRGYNEQFF.

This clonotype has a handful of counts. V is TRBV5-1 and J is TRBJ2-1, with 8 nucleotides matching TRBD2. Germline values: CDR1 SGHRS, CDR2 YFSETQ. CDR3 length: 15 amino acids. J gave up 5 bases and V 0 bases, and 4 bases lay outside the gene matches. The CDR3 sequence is CASSLAGGADNEQFF. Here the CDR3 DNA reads TGCGCCAGCAGCTTGGCCGGGGGGGCCGACAATGAGCAGTTCTTC.